What follows describes a single TCR beta chain. The antigen is undetermined. The library labeled individual cDNA molecules by adding unique molecular identifiers to them. From the RACE reads, TCRdb called clonotypes with MiXCR, one entry per CDR3 protein. The table records 180,000 or so distinct CDR3 sequences, roughly 15% of them present only once. The length of the CDR3 is 14 residues. V gave up 1 base and J gave up 8 bases, with 14 bases separating them. The germline CDR1 and CDR2 sequences are SGHTA and FQGNSA. The data were obtained in a study of human T cells and chemical hapten exposure. Study-level information: Scalp application of diphenylcyclopropenone was performed weekly in patients across the entire approximately 25-week study. Patch tests put 0.01% DPC on the upper back, and the results were checked at 6 days.

Study-level findings and limits: Significantly more large CDR3 similarity clusters were formed by expanded TCRs than by controls.

Regarding time point: patch test 1, 2 weeks after DPC sensitization. Treatment in this sample: therapeutic diphenylcyclopropenone sensitization with weekly scalp DPC. The genes are TRBV7-2 and TRBJ1-2; D perhaps matches TRBD1 (6 bases). The TCR was taken from a woman in her thirties with alopecia areata. Some clones in this sample may be carry-over from other donors' samples. Sequenced here: whole blood, sampled in connection with sensitization to the hapten diphenylcyclopropenone (DPC). In DNA form, the CDR3 reads TGTGCCAGCAGCTTAGAACGACAGGTTGGGGGCTACACCTTC. It translates to CASSLERQVGGYTF.